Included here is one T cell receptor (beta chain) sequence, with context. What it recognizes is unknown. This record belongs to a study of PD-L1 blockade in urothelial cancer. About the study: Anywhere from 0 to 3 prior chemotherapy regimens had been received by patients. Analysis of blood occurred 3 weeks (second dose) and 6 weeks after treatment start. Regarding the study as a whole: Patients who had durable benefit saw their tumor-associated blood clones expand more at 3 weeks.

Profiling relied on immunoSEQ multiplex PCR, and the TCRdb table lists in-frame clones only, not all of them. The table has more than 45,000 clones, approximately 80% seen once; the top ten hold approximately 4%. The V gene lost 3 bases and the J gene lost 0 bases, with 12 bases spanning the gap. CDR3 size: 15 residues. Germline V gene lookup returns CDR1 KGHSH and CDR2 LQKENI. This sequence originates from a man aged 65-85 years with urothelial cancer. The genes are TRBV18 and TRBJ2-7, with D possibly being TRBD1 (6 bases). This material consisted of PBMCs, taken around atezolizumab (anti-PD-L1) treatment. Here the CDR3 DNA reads TGTGCCAGCTCACCCGGACAGATGAGCTCCTACGAGCAGTACTTC. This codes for CASSPGQMSSYEQYF.